This T cell receptor (beta chain) is drawn from a study of cytomegalovirus exposure and HLA in healthy donors. Overall study results and limits: The study recorded over 150 TCR beta chains that were cytomegalovirus-associated.

With regard to this clone: The antigen is unknown.

CDR3 size: 14 residues. The ends lost 3 bases at V and 6 bases at J; junction bases unmatched: 3. CDR1 and CDR2 from the germline V gene are GTSNPN and SVGIG (reference sequence). Data came from immunoSEQ multiplex PCR; TCRdb stores just in-frame clones and leaves some out. The sample shows around 200,000 clones, approximately 86% of them seen only once. The TCR sequence derives from a woman aged 18 to 35 in good health and CMV-seronegative. The V call is TRBV30, the J call TRBJ2-1; TRBD2 matches at 12 bases. The sequencing sample was made of PBMCs. The chain's CDR3 is CAWRLAGGGNEQFF. CDR3 in DNA: TGTGCCTGGAGACTAGCGGGAGGAGGCAATGAGCAGTTCTTC.